The text below deals with one T cell receptor (beta chain). Using immunoSEQ multiplex PCR, the repertoire was profiled, and TCRdb retains in-frame clones only, with some absent. Among approximately 63,000 clones listed, roughly 93% were seen once. This sample is drawn from a study of T cell changes during pregnancy in multiple sclerosis. Germline V gene data show CDR1 as SGHRS and CDR2 as YFSETQ. This CDR3 has 12 residues. V was pared by 3 bases and J by 6 bases, with 7 bases between. The chain is built from TRBV5-1 and TRBJ2-1; D gene ambiguous. The sequencing here drew on CD8+ T cells from peripheral blood mononuclear cells, taken in the third trimester of pregnancy. The TCR comes from a female donor with multiple sclerosis, enrolled in a pregnancy study. The CDR3 spells CASSSTSNEQFF. DNA of the CDR3: TGCGCCAGCAGCTCTACGAGCAATGAGCAGTTCTTC.